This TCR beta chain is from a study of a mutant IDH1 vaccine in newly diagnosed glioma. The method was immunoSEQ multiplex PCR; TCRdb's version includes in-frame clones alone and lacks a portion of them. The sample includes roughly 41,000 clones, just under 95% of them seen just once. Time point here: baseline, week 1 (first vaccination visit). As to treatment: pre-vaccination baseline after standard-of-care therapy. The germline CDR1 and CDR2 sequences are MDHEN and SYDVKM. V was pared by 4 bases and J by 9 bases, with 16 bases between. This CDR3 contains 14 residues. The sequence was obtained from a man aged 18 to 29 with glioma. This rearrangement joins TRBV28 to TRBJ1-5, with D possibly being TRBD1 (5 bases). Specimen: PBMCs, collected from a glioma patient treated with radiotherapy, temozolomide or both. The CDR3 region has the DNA TGTGCCAGCAGTTCCGGGACGGCCAAGGGGCCCCAGCATTTT. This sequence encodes CASSSGTAKGPQHF.